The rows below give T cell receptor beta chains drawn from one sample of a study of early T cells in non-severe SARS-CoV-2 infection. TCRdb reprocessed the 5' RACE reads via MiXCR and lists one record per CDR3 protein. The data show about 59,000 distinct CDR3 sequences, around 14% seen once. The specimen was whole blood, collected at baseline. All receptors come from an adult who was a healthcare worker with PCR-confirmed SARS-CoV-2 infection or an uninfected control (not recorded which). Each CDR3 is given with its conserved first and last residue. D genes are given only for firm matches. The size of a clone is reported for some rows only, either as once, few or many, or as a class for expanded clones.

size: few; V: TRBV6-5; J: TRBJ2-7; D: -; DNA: TGTGCCAGCAGGTCGACAGGCTACGAGCAGTACTTC; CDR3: CASRSTGYEQYF
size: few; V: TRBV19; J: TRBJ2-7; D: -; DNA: TGTGCCAGTAGTTTCGGGATCTCCTACGAGCAGTACTTC; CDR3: CASSFGISYEQYF
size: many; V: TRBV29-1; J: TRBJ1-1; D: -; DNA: TGCAGCGTTGAATGGGGAGGGAACGAAGCTTTCTTT; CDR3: CSVEWGGNEAFF
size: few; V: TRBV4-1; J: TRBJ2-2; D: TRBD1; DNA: TGCGCCAGCAGCTCCGTTCGAGGGGGCCAAAACGGGGAGCTGTTTTTT; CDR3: CASSSVRGGQNGELFF
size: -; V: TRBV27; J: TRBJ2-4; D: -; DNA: TGTGCCAGCAGCCTACAGTCCCAGGGTGGCATTCAGTACTTC; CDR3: CASSLQSQGGIQYF
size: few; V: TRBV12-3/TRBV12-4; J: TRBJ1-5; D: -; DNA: TGTGCCAGCCTACAGGGCTCTAGCAATCAGCCCCAGCATTTT; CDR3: CASLQGSSNQPQHF
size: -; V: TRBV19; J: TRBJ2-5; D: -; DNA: TGTGCCAGTAGTTCCGGGTTTTCGGAGACCCAGTACTTC; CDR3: CASSSGFSETQYF
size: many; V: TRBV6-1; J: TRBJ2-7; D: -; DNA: TGTGCCAGCAGTGACACAGGGTACAGCGAGCAGTACTTC; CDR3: CASSDTGYSEQYF
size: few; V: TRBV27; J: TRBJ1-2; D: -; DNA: TGTGCCAGCACCCGAACAGGGCGATCTAACTATGGCTACACCTTC; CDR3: CASTRTGRSNYGYTF
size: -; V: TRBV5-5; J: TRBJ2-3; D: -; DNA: TGTGCCAGCAGCTTTGAAGGGGAAGATACGCAGTATTTT; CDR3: CASSFEGEDTQYF
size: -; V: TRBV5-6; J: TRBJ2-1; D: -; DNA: TGTGCCAGCAGCTTTGTTGCGTATGAGCAGTTCTTC; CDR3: CASSFVAYEQFF
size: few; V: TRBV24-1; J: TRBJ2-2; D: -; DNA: TGTGCCACCAGTGATTTGGAGAGAGGCGGTGACACCGGGGAGCTGTTTTTT; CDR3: CATSDLERGGDTGELFF
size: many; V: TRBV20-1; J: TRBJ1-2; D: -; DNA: TGCAGTGCTAGGGGGTTTGACAGGTGGGCGATTGGCTACACCTTC; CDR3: CSARGFDRWAIGYTF
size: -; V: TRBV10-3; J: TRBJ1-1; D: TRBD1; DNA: TGTGCCATCGGTCCGGACAGGATGAACACTGAAGCTTTCTTT; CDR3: CAIGPDRMNTEAFF
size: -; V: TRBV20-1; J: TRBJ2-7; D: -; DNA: TGCAGTGCTAGCTACGAGCCGGGCGAGCAGTACTTC; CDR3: CSASYEPGEQYF
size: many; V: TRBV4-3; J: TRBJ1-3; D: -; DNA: TGCGCCAGCAGCCATAACTCTGGAAACACCATATATTTT; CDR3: CASSHNSGNTIYF
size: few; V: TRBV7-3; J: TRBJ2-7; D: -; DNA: TGTGCCAGCAGCTTAAAGGCTGCAGCAGGCTACGAGCAGTACTTC; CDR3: CASSLKAAAGYEQYF
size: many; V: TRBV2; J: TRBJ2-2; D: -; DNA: TGTGCCAGCAGTATTCTGCCGAACACCGGGGAGCTGTTTTTT; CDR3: CASSILPNTGELFF
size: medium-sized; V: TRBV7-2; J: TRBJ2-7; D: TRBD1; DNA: TGTGCCAGCAGTTGGGACAGCTCCTACGAGCAGTACTTC; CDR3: CASSWDSSYEQYF
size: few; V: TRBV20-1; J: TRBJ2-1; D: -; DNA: TGCAGTGCTGGGGGCAGCCCTCTGATACATTCATTC; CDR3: CSAGGSPLIHSF
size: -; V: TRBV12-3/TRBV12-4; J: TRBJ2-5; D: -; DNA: TGTGCCAGCAGTCTCTACAGGGCCTCAGAGACCCAGTACTTC; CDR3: CASSLYRASETQYF
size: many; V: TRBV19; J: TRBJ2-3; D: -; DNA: TGTGCCAGTAGCTGGACAGTCACAGATACGCAGTATTTT; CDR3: CASSWTVTDTQYF